This T cell receptor (beta chain) was retrieved from a study of cytomegalovirus exposure and HLA in healthy donors. Whole-study findings and limits: There were a few CMV-associated chains whose specificity for CMV antigens was confirmed in vitro.

With 3 bases clipped from V and 2 bases from J, the junction kept 3 bases outside the gene matches. In germline, CDR1 is KGHSH, CDR2 LQKENI. This CDR3 spans 17 amino acids. About this clone: Its antigen is still unknown.

With 60 Vbeta and 13 Jbeta primers, the PCR was carried out. The data were produced by immunoSEQ multiplex PCR, yet TCRdb's version contains in-frame clones alone and is incomplete. This sample carries over 110,000 clones, with 0.96% going to the ten biggest clones. The V and J genes are TRBV18 and TRBJ2-4; TRBD2 aligns across 14 bases. The source of this sequence is a male donor in good health and CMV-seronegative. Sequenced: PBMCs. As DNA, the CDR3 is TGTGCCAGCTCACCCGGGACTAGCGGGAGAACCAAAAACATTCAGTACTTC. Protein sequence: CASSPGTSGRTKNIQYF.